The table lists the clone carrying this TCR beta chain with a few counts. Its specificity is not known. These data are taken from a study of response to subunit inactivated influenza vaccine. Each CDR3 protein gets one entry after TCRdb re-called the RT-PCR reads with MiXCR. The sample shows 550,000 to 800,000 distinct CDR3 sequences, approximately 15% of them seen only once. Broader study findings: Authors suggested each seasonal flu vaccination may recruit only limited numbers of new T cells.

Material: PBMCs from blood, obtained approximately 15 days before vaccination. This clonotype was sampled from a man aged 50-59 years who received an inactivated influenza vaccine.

The DNA for the CDR3 is TGTGCCAGCGCCCTCGGGGCCGCGGACACCATATATTTT. It encodes CASALGAADTIYF. The chain is built from TRBV12-3 or TRBV12-4 and TRBJ1-3; the D gene is possibly TRBD1 (5 bases). The CDR3 length is 13 residues. Trimming stripped 8 bases from V and 8 bases from J, with 16 bases between.